Included here is one T cell receptor (beta chain) sequence, with context. Antigen: not known. Each CDR3 protein is one row after TCRdb ran MiXCR on the reads. The table lists some 57,000 distinct CDR3 sequences, roughly a third of them singletons, with 65% to 80% in the top ten. The data stem from a study of T cell repertoires in cytomegalovirus infection. V was shortened by 6 bases and J by 3 bases, with 6 bases between the two germline ends. CDR1 is SGHDT and CDR2 is YYEEEE in the germline V gene. The length of the CDR3 is 11 residues. This chain joins TRBV5-6 and TRBJ1-1; D remains unclear. The sample comprised PBMCs, sequenced either directly or after in vitro stimulation (not recorded which). The TCR originated in a human donor in good health (CMV status not recorded). Some clones in this sample may be carry-over from other donors' samples. The CDR3 DNA reads as TGTGCCAGCATGGGGTACACTGAAGCTTTCTTT. Protein: CASMGYTEAFF.